What follows are 23 T cell receptor beta chains derived from one specimen sequenced in a study of cytomegalovirus exposure and HLA in healthy donors. A multiplex PCR was run with 60 Vbeta primers and 13 Jbeta primers. The method was immunoSEQ multiplex PCR; TCRdb's version includes in-frame clones alone and lacks a portion of them. The table has around 120,000 clones, 70% to 80% seen once. Sequenced: PBMCs. These receptors all stem from a man aged 45-65 years in good health and CMV-seropositive.

The chain employs TRBV7-9 and TRBJ2-4; D not certain. With 4 bases removed from V and 0 bases from J, the gap between germline ends came to 10 bases. CDR1 SEHNR and CDR2 FQNEAQ come from the germline V gene (reference sequence). The CDR3 spans 15 residues. CDR3 nucleotide sequence: TGTGCCAGCAGCTCCCGACTGGAAGCCAAAAACATTCAGTACTTC. It yields the protein CASSSRLEAKNIQYF.

In DNA, the CDR3 is TGTGCCAGCAGTCGCGCCGGGGGTTCAGGAAACACCATATATTTT. Translating it yields CASSRAGGSGNTIYF. This chain links TRBV6-5 with TRBJ1-3; perhaps TRBD1 as D (5 bases). The germline V and J ends were trimmed by 5 bases and 4 bases, with 15 bases remaining between them. Per the germline V gene, CDR1 is MNHEY and CDR2 is SVGAGI. The CDR3 consists of 15 residues.

The V gene is TRBV30, the J gene TRBJ2-7; 7 positions match TRBD2. V lost 5 bases, J lost 2 bases, and 6 bases stayed unmatched. The CDR3 consists of 13 residues. CDR1 and CDR2 (germline): GTSNPN, SVGIG (reference sequence). DNA of the CDR3: TGTGCCTGGTCCGGGACTAACACCTACGAGCAGTACTTC. This codes for CAWSGTNTYEQYF.

The chain recombines TRBV5-5 with TRBJ1-2; 10 bases are a match to TRBD1. This CDR3 is 14 amino acids long. Germline loops: CDR1 SGHKS, CDR2 YYEKEE (reference sequence). The junction had 6 bases not matched to a gene; V was cut back by 2 bases and J by 8 bases. The CDR3 DNA sequence: TGTGCCAGCAGCTTCCGGGACAGGGGATTAGGCTACACCTTC. It encodes CASSFRDRGLGYTF.

This clone was detected many times. This rearrangement joins TRBV6-1 to TRBJ1-5; a weak D match, TRBD1 (5 bases). The CDR3 totals 14 residues. The V gene's germline CDR1 is MNHNS and CDR2 SASEGT. Trimming shortened V by 10 bases and J by 1 base, and 14 bases separated the two germline ends. CDR3 sequence reads: CATRTGGSNQPQHF. The CDR3 bases are TGTGCCACCAGGACGGGGGGAAGCAATCAGCCCCAGCATTTT.

The J gene is TRBJ1-4, the V gene TRBV28; TRBD1 matches at 8 bases. The germline gives CDR1 MDHEN, CDR2 SYDVKM. This CDR3 comprises 14 residues. Unmatched junction bases numbered 5, after V lost 3 bases and J lost 8 bases. The chain's CDR3 is CASSFRGLREKLFF. CDR3 nucleotide sequence: TGTGCCAGCAGTTTCAGGGGGCTAAGGGAAAAACTGTTTTTT.

This clone appeared a few times. This rearrangement joins TRBV5-8 to TRBJ2-7; D is possibly TRBD2 (6 bases). Germline CDR1 reads SGHTS; CDR2 reads YDEGEE. The CDR3 runs 15 residues. V lost 2 bases, J lost 9 bases, and 21 bases lay in between. The CDR3: CASSLTAGIGGRQYF. The DNA for the CDR3 is TGTGCCAGCAGCTTAACCGCAGGGATCGGGGGACGGCAGTACTTC.

The J gene is TRBJ2-7, the V gene TRBV27, with D possibly being TRBD1 (6 bases). The CDR3 is 15 amino acids. The germline gives CDR1 MNHEY, CDR2 SMNVEV (reference sequence). Trimming removed 3 bases from V and 0 bases from J, with 12 bases in between. CDR3: CASSLVGQSSYEQYF. CDR3 coding DNA: TGTGCCAGCAGTTTGGTTGGACAGAGCTCCTACGAGCAGTACTTC.

As concerns this clone: Other DNA sequences from this sample encode an identical CDR3 as well. The rearrangement links TRBV6-5 to TRBJ2-1; 7 bases match TRBD2. Germline assignment: CDR1 MNHEY and CDR2 SVGAGI. This CDR3 contains 15 residues. V dropped 2 bases and J dropped 1; count of bases not matched to a gene: 2. This CDR3 is CASSYSGTSYNEQFF. The DNA of the CDR3 is TGTGCCAGCAGTTACAGCGGGACGTCCTACAATGAGCAGTTCTTC.

This sequence joins TRBV7-9 and TRBJ2-3, with 7 bases identical to TRBD2. The CDR3 contains 16 residues. Germline CDR1 SEHNR, CDR2 FQNEAQ (reference sequence). Losses at the gene ends were 2 bases for V and 0 bases for J; bases not matched to a gene: 5. The CDR3 DNA follows: TGTGCCAGCAGCTTACGGAGCGGGGCAAGCACAGATACGCAGTATTTT. It encodes CASSLRSGASTDTQYF.

The CDR3 nucleotides read TGTGCCAGCAGCGAGACGGGGACAGGGGGCACTGAAGCTTTCTTT. It specifies CASSETGTGGTEAFF. J is TRBJ1-1 and V is TRBV9, with TRBD1 matching 11 bases. The CDR3 runs 15 residues. The V segment lost 3 bases and the J segment 4 bases; nucleotides outside the gene matches: 5. Looked up from germline, CDR1 is SGDLS and CDR2 is YYNGEE. Looking up the rest from reference TRBV9 and TRBJ1-1 gives the full variable domain: DSGVTQTPKHLITATGQRVTLRCSPRSGDLSVYWYQQSLDQGLQFLIQYYNGEERAKGNILERFSAQQFPDLHSELNLSSLELGDSALYFCASSETGTGGTEAFFGQGTRLTVV.

The chain is built from TRBV6-6 and TRBJ2-3; 7 positions match TRBD2. This CDR3 has 14 residues. After removal of 4 bases from V and 7 bases from J, the junction contained 8 bases not matched to a gene. Germline CDR1 is MNHNY and CDR2 is SVGAGI (reference sequence). CDR3 DNA: TGTGCCAGCAGTTCCCCCTCAAGCGGGAATACGCAGTATTTT. Translating it yields CASSSPSSGNTQYF.

The chain employs TRBV7-8 and TRBJ1-5, with TRBD1 matching over 10 bases. Germline trimming cut 4 bases from V and 5 bases from J; bases unmatched to any gene: 8. From germline, CDR1 is SGHVS and CDR2 FQNEAQ. The CDR3 spans 16 residues. The CDR3 DNA is TGTGCCAGCAGCTCAGGGACAGGGGCCCAATATCAGCCCCAGCATTTT. Its translation: CASSSGTGAQYQPQHF.

On this clone: The junction shows a germline mismatch at one end, possibly a read error. The chain combines TRBV27 with TRBJ1-5, with D possibly TRBD1 on 6 matching bases. The CDR3 has 14 amino acids. Germline V gene lookup returns CDR1 MNHEY and CDR2 SMNVEV (reference sequence). Here the CDR3 reads CASSFGGAYQAQHF. The CDR3 bases are TGTGCCAGCAGTTTTGGGGGGGCGTATCAGGCCCAGCATTTT.

This clone has just one count. The V call is TRBV28, the J call TRBJ1-2; tentatively, D is TRBD1 (5 bases). The V gene lost 5 bases and the J gene lost 2 bases, with 15 bases spanning the gap. CDR1 is MDHEN and CDR2 is SYDVKM in the germline V gene. CDR3 length: 15 residues. CDR3: CASSPDRRYNYGYTF. The CDR3 DNA is TGTGCCAGCAGTCCTGACAGACGTTACAACTATGGCTACACCTTC.

This clone was seen only once. This sequence joins TRBV27 and TRBJ2-3, with 13 bases identical to TRBD2. The CDR3 totals 17 residues. Trimming took 6 bases from V and 4 from J; bases not matched to a gene: 10. Germline values: CDR1 MNHEY, CDR2 SMNVEV (reference sequence). CDR3 in amino acids: CASRGLAGTENADTQYF. For the CDR3, the DNA is TGTGCCAGCAGGGGACTAGCGGGGACGGAGAATGCAGATACGCAGTATTTT.

The chain uses TRBV2 and TRBJ2-2; no firm D call. There are 14 residues in the CDR3. Trimming pared 6 bases from V and 0 bases from J, leaving 8 bases between. Per the germline V gene, CDR1 is SNHLY and CDR2 is FYNNEI. CDR3 coding DNA: TGTGCCAGCAGGACTGGCACGAACACCGGGGAGCTGTTTTTT. It is translated as CASRTGTNTGELFF.

The chain couples TRBV19 to TRBJ1-5, with D hard to call. The CDR3 length is 16 residues. Germline assignment: CDR1 LNHDA and CDR2 SQIVND (reference sequence). V lost 7 bases to trimming and J lost 3 bases, with 19 bases between them. CDR3 sequence reads: CASTPLNGGINQPQHF. CDR3 sequence (DNA): TGTGCCAGTACACCCCTTAACGGAGGAATCAATCAGCCCCAGCATTTT.

This chain joins TRBV5-4 and TRBJ2-1; the match to TRBD2 covers 12 bases. V was clipped by 0 bases and J by 6 bases; unmatched bases: 7. CDR1 and CDR2 (germline): SGHNT, YYREEE (reference sequence). The CDR3 loop spans 17 amino acids. This CDR3 is CASSLGSGTSGFNEQFF. Here the CDR3 DNA reads TGTGCCAGCAGCTTGGGGTCGGGGACTAGCGGGTTCAATGAGCAGTTCTTC.

CDR3 DNA sequence: TGTGCCAGCAGTTCGACAGGGGGGTTCTATGGCTACACCTTC. Protein product: CASSSTGGFYGYTF. The chain carries TRBV28 and TRBJ1-2, with 9 bases aligning to TRBD1. CDR1 is MDHEN and CDR2 is SYDVKM in the germline V gene. The trim removed 4 bases at V and 4 bases at J, leaving 4 bases unmatched. The CDR3 is 14 amino acids.

The V call is TRBV5-4, the J call TRBJ2-1, with TRBD2 identical over 13 bases. There are 14 residues in the CDR3. Losses at the gene ends were 1 base for V and 8 bases for J; bases not matched to a gene: 0. The germline CDR1 and CDR2 sequences are SGHNT and YYREEE (reference sequence). CDR3 DNA sequence: TGTGCCAGCAGCTTGACTAGCGGGGGGGATGAGCAGTTCTTC. Translated: CASSLTSGGDEQFF.

The V call is TRBV5-1, the J call TRBJ2-3, with D tentatively TRBD2 (6 bases). The CDR3 length is 15 residues. V was cut by 4 bases and J by 1 base, with 13 bases left in between. The V gene's germline CDR1 is SGHRS and CDR2 YFSETQ. The CDR3 coding sequence is TGCGCCAGCAGCCGGACGGGGGAAGGCACAGATACGCAGTATTTT. Protein: CASSRTGEGTDTQYF.

This chain links TRBV12-5 with TRBJ2-1; 7 bases agree with TRBD1. This CDR3 has 13 residues. Germline lookup yields CDR1 LGHNT and CDR2 FRNRAP. The CDR3: CSSRDRDYNEQFF. The DNA for the CDR3 is TGTTCCTCAAGGGACAGAGATTACAATGAGCAGTTCTTC.